This TCR beta chain was sequenced during a study of blood T cell repertoires in COVID-19 (dated by TCRdb to the early 2020s). With regard to the full study: The collaborator samples originated in the United States, Italy and Spain and spanned the acute and convalescent phases of COVID-19. The prospective study material was composed of cDNA or gDNA derived from T cells, B-cell-depleted T cells, or PBMCs. The dataset comprised deeply sampled blood TCRbeta repertoires from subjects exposed to, actively infected with, or recovered from COVID-19. The repertoires were released in a freely available public database intended as a resource for research on the immune response to SARS-CoV-2. The samples were drawn from two sources: the first 160 participants of the ongoing ImmuneRACE study, and approximately 1,300 subjects contributed by 6 global collaborators. A de-identified subject ID, COVID-19 status, age in years and sex were almost always included in the sample metadata. Where available, HLA class I and class II types were taken from metadata supplied by the sample provider and were not determined by assay-based typing.

This clone was counted only a few times. The antigen it binds to is not known. The sample holds no much larger clone one base away, and base qualities are not on file. The immunoSEQ Assay, a bias-controlled multiplex PCR, was used to amplify TCRbeta CDR3 regions from genomic DNA. As for how the authors treated the data: Nucleated cell counts per sample were estimated from amplification of reference gene primers within the assay. To quantify the absolute abundance of each unique TCRbeta CDR3 rearrangement, sequence reads were collapsed and filtered. For each sample, productive Simpson clonality was calculated as the square root of Simpson's diversity index across productive rearrangements. TCRdb provides this immuneACCESS table in a form limited to in-frame rearrangements. Some clones are lacking; in checked studies, under half of them reflect an unresolved V gene, and why the rest are absent is not known. D and trimming were read from the DNA, whereas the V and J calls and clone size are those reported in that table. Recorded for this sample are 150,000 to 200,000 clones; around 86% of them occurred a single time. About 6.5% of the sample goes to the ten largest clones.

Overall results and qualifications from the work: The amount of clinical and demographic metadata varied by source and participant and was provided uncurated.

Whole blood was collected in K2EDTA tubes by collaborating institutions according to the institutions' own protocols. For TCRbeta analysis, collaborators shipped samples in one of three forms: frozen whole blood, isolated PBMCs, or DNA extracted from either of those sample types. The sample taken for sequencing was peripheral blood. The clonotype originates from a woman in her thirties or forties with acute or convalescent COVID-19.

The DNA is as follows: TGTGCCAGCGGGACAGGGCCCAATAATTCACCCCTCCACTTT. The resulting protein is CASGTGPNNSPLHF. The chain was built from TRBV6-5 and TRBJ1-6; TRBD1 matches 9 bases in the middle. The CDR3 contains 14 residues, cysteine and phenylalanine counted. Only the CDR3 DNA is retained, 42 bases long and in frame from the first base. CDR1 and CDR2 were assigned from the germline V gene as MNHEY and SVGAGI. V loses 8 bases at its end and J loses 5 bases; junction bases beyond the gene matches: 4.